This TCR beta chain is from a study of blood T cell repertoires in COVID-19. Study information: Sources were T cells, B-cell-depleted T cells, or PBMCs; the material itself was cDNA or gDNA.

Germline CDR1 reads MNHEY; CDR2 reads SVGAGI. The ends lost 5 bases at V and 7 bases at J; junction bases unmatched: 5. The CDR3 contains 14 residues. A few counts support this clone. In the authors' workflow: Amplification with reference gene primers provided the estimates of nucleated cell counts. The table came from immunoSEQ multiplex PCR; TCRdb's copy has only in-frame clones and leaves some out. Clone size and V and J calls were adopted from that table, with D and trimming inferred from the DNA. Seen here are roughly 18,000 clones, over 70% observed once, and the top ten hold approximately 11%. The chain recombines TRBV6-5 with TRBJ1-2; 12 positions agree with TRBD1. The source of this sequence is an elderly man with acute or convalescent COVID-19. The source material was peripheral blood. CDR3 region: CASSRDRGRGGYTF. The CDR3 DNA follows: TGTGCCAGCAGTAGGGACAGGGGGCGCGGTGGCTACACCTTC.